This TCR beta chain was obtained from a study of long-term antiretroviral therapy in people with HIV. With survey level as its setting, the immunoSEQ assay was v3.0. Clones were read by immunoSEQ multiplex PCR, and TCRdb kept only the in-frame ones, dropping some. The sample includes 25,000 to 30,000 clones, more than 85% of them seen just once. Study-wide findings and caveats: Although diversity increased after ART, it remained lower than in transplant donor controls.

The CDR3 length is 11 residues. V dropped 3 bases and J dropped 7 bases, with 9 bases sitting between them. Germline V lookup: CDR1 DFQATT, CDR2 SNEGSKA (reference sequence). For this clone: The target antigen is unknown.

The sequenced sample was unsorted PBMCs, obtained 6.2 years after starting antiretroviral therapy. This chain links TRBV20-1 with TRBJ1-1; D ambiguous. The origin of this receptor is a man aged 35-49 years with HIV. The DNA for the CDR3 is TGCAGTGCTAGGGGCGAGGGTGAAGCTTTCTTT. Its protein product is CSARGEGEAFF.